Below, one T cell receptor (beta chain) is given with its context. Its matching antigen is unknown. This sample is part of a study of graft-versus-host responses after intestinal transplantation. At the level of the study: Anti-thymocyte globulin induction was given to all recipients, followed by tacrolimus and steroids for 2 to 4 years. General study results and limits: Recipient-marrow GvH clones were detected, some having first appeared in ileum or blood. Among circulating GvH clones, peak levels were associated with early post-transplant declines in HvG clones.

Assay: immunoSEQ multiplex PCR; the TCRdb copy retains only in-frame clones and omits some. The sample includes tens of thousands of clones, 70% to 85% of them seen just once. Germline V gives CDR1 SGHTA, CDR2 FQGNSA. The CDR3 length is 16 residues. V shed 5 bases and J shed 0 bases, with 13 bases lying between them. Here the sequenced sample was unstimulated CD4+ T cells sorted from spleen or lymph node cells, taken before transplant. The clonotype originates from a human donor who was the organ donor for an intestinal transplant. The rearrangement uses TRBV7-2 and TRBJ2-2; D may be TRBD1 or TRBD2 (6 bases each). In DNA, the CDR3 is TGTGCCAGCAGCCCTAGGGGGGTATCGAACACCGGGGAGCTGTTTTTT. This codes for CASSPRGVSNTGELFF.